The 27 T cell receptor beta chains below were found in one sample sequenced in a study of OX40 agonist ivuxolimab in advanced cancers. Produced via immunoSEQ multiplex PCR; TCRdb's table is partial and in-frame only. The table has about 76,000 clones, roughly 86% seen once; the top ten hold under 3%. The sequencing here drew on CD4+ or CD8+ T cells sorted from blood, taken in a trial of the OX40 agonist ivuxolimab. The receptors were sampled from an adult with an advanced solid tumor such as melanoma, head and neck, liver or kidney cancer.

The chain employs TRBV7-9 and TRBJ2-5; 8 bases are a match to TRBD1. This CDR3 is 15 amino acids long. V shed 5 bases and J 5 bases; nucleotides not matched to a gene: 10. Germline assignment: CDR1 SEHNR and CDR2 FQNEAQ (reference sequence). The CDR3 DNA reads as TGTGCCAGCAGCAGAGGACAGGGTTATGGGGAGACCCAGTACTTC. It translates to CASSRGQGYGETQYF.

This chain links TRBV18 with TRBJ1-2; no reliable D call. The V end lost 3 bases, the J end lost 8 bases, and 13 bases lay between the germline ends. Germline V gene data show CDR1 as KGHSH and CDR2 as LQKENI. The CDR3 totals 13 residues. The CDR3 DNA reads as TGTGCCAGCTCACCTCGGCGACTCGAAGGCTACACCTTC. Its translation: CASSPRRLEGYTF.

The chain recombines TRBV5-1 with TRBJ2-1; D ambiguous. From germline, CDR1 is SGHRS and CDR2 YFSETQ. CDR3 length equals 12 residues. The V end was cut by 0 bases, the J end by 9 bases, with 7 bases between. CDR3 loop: CASSLDRREQFF. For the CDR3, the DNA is TGCGCCAGCAGCTTGGACCGGCGTGAGCAGTTCTTC.

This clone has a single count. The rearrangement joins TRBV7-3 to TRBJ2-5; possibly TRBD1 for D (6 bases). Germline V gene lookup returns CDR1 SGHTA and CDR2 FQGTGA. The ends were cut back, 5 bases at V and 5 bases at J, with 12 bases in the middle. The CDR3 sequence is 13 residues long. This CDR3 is CASSIERGETQYF. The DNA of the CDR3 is TGTGCCAGCAGCATAGAGAGGGGGGAGACCCAGTACTTC.

In DNA, the CDR3 is TGTGCCAGCAGTGCCCCTCAGAGTAGTAACTATGGCTACACCTTC. Protein sequence: CASSAPQSSNYGYTF. The chain combines TRBV6-1 with TRBJ1-2; D gene unclear. Trimming took 4 bases from V and 1 from J, leaving 13 bases between them. CDR1 and CDR2 from the germline V gene are MNHNS and SASEGT. The CDR3 contains 15 residues.

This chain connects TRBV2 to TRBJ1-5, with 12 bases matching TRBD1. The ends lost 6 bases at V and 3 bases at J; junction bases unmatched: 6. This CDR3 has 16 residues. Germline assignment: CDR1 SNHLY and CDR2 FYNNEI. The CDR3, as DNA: TGTGCCAGCAGGCGGGGGACAGGGGGCTCCAATCAGCCCCAGCATTTT. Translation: CASRRGTGGSNQPQHF.

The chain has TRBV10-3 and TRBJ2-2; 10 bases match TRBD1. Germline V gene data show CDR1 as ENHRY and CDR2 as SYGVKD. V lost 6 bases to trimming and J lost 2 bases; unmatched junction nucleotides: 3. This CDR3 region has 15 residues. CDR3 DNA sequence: TGTGCCATCAGGACAGGGGGCGTTAACACCGGGGAGCTGTTTTTT. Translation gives CAIRTGGVNTGELFF.

Written as DNA, the CDR3 is TGCAGCCTTAGGGACTCCCAAGAGACCCAGTACTTC. It yields the protein CSLRDSQETQYF. This sequence joins TRBV29-1 and TRBJ2-5, with a possible D match to TRBD2 (6 bases). V lost 8 bases, J lost 1 base, and 11 bases lay in between. The CDR3 runs 12 residues. CDR1 SQVTM and CDR2 ANQGSEA come from the germline V gene.

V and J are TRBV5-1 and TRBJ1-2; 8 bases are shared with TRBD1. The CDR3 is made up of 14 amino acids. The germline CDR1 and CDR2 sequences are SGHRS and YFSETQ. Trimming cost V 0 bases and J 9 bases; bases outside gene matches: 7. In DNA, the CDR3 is TGCGCCAGCAGCTTGGAGTCAGGACAGGGACGCTACACCTTC. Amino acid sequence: CASSLESGQGRYTF.

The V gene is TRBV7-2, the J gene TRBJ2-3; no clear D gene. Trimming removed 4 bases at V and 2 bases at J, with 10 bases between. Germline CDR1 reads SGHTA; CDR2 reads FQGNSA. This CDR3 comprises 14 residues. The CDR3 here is CASSSGPSTDTQYF. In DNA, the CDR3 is TGTGCCAGCAGCTCCGGACCTTCCACAGATACGCAGTATTTT.

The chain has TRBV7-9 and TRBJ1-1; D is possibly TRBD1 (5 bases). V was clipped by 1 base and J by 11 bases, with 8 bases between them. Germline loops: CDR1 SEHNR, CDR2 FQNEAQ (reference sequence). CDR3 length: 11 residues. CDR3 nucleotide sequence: TGTGCCAGCAGCTTAGTTCCAGGGGCTTTCTTT. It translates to CASSLVPGAFF. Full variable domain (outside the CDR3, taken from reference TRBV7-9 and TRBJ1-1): DTGVSQNPRHKITKRGQNVTFRCDPISEHNRLYWYRQTLGQGPEFLTYFQNEAQLEKSRLLSDRFSAERPKGSFSTLEIQRTEQGDSAMYLCASSLVPGAFFGQGTRLTVV.

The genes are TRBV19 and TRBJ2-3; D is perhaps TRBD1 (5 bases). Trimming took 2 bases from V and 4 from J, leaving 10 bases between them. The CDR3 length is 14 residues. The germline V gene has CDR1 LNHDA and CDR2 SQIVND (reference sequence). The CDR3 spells CASSIRSGPDTQYF. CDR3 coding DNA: TGTGCCAGTAGTATAAGGTCAGGGCCAGATACGCAGTATTTT.

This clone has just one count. CDR3: CASIPEAGEGQPQHF. The CDR3 DNA reads TGTGCCAGTATTCCCGAGGCAGGGGAGGGTCAGCCCCAGCATTTT. This chain links TRBV19 with TRBJ1-5, with D perhaps matching TRBD1 (6 bases). V lost 7 bases and J lost 6, with 19 bases in between. Germline CDR1 and CDR2: LNHDA and SQIVND (reference sequence). The CDR3 has 15 residues.

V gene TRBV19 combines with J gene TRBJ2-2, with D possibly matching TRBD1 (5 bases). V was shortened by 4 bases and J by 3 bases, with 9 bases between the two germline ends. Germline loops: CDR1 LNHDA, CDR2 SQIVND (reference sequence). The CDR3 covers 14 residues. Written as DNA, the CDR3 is TGTGCCAGTAGTAATCAGGGATACACCGGGGAGCTGTTTTTT. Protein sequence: CASSNQGYTGELFF.

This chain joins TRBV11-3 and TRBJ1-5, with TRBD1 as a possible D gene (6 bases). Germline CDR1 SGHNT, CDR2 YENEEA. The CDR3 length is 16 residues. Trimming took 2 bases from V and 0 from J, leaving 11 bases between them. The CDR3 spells CASSLRPGDSNQPQHF. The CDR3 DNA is TGTGCCAGCAGCTTACGGCCAGGGGATAGCAATCAGCCCCAGCATTTT.

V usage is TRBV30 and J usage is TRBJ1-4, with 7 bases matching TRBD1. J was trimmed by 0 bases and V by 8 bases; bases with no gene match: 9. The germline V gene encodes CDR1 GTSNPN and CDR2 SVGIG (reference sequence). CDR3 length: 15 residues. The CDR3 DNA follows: TGTGCCATAGGACAGGCGAAGGCAACTAATGAAAAACTGTTTTTT. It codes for CAIGQAKATNEKLFF.

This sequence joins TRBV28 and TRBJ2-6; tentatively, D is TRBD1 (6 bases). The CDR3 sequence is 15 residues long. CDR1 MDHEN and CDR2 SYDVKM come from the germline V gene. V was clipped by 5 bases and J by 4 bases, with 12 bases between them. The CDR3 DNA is TGTGCCAGCAGTCTCGGGACACTGGGGGCCAACGTCCTGACTTTC. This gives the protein CASSLGTLGANVLTF. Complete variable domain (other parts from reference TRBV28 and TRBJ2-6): DVKVTQSSRYLVKRTGEKVFLECVQDMDHENMFWYRQDPGLGLRLIYFSYDVKMKEKGDIPEGYSVSREKKERFSLILESASTNQTSMYLCASSLGTLGANVLTFGAGSRLTVL.

CDR3 sequence reads: CATSRAPPLRDNEQFF. In nucleotides, the CDR3 is TGTGCCACCAGCAGAGCCCCCCCTCTACGTGACAATGAGCAGTTCTTC. The rearrangement joins TRBV15 to TRBJ2-1; D is uncertain. CDR3 length: 16 residues. V was shortened by 1 base and J by 5 bases, with 15 bases between the two germline ends. Germline CDR1 is LNHNV and CDR2 is YYDKDF (reference sequence).

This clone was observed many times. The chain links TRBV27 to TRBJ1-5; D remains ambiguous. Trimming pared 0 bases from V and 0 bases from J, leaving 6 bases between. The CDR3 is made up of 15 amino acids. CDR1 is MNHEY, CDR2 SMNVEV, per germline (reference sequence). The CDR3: CASSLSQNSNQPQHF. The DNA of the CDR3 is TGTGCCAGCAGTTTATCACAGAATAGCAATCAGCCCCAGCATTTT.

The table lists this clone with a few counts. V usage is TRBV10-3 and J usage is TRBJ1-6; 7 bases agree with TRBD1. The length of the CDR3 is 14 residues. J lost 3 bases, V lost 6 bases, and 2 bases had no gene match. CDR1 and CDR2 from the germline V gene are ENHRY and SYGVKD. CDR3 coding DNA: TGTGCCATCAGGGCAGGGGGCTATAATTCACCCCTCCACTTT. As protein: CAIRAGGYNSPLHF.

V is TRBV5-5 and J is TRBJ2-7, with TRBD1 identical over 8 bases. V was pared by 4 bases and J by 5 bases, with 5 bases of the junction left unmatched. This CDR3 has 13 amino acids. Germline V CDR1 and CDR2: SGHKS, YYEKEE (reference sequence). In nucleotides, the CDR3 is TGTGCCAGCAGCGCCCTGACAGGGGACGAGCAGTACTTC. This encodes CASSALTGDEQYF.

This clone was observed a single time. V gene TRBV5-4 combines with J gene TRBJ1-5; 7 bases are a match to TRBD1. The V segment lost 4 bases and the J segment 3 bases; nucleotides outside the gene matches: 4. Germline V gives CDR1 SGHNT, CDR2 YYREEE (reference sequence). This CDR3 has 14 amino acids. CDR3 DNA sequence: TGTGCCAGCAGCGAGGGACAGCACAATCAGCCCCAGCATTTT. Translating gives CASSEGQHNQPQHF.

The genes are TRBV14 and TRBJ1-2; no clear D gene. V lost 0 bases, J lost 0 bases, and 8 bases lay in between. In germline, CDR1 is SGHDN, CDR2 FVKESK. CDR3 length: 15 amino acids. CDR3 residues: CASSQDRRANYGYTF. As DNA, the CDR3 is TGTGCCAGCAGCCAAGACCGGAGAGCTAACTATGGCTACACCTTC.

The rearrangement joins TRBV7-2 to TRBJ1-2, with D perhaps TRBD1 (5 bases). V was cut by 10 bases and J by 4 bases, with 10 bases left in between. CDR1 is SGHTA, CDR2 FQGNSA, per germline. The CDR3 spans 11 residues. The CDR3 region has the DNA TGTGCCACTACTACAGGCTATGGCTACACCTTC. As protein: CATTTGYGYTF. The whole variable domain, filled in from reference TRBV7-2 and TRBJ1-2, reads GAGVSQSPSNKVTEKGKDVELRCDPISGHTALYWYRQSLGQGLEFLIYFQGNSAPDKSGLPSDRFSAERTGGSVSTLTIQRTQQEDSAVYLCATTTGYGYTFGSGTRLTVV.

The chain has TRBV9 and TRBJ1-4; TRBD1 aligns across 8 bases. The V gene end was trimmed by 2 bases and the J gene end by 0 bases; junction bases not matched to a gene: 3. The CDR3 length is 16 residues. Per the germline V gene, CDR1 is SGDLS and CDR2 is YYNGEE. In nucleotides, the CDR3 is TGTGCCAGCAGCGTCGGGACAGGCGCAACTAATGAAAAACTGTTTTTT. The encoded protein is CASSVGTGATNEKLFF.

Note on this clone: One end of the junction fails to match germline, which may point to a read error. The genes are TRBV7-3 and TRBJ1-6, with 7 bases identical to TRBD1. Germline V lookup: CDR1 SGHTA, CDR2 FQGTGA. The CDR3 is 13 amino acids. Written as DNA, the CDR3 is TGTGCCAGCAGCTTAAGGGACAGTTCACCCCTCTACTTT. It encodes CASSLRDSSPLYF.

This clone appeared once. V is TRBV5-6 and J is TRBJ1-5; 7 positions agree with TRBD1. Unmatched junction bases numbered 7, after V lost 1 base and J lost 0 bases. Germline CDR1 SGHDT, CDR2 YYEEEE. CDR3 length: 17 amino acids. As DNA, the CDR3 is TGTGCCAGCAGCTTGTCCCTCGGGACAGATAGCAATCAGCCCCAGCATTTT. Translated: CASSLSLGTDSNQPQHF.